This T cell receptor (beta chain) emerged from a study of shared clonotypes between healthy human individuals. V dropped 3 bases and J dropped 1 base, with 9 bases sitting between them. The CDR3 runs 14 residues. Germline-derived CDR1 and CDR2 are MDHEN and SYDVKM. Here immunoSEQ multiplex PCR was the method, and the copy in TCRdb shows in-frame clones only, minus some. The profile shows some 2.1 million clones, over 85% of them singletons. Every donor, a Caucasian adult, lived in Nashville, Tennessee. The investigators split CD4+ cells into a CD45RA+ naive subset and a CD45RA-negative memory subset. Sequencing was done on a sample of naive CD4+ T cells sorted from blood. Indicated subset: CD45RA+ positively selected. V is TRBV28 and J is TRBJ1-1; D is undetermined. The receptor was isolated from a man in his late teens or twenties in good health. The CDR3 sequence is CASSFRFRNTEAFF. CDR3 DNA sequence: TGTGCCAGCAGTTTTCGGTTCCGGAACACTGAAGCTTTCTTT. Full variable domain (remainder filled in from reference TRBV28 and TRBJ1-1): DVKVTQSSRYLVKRTGEKVFLECVQDMDHENMFWYRQDPGLGLRLIYFSYDVKMKEKGDIPEGYSVSREKKERFSLILESASTNQTSMYLCASSFRFRNTEAFFGQGTRLTVV.